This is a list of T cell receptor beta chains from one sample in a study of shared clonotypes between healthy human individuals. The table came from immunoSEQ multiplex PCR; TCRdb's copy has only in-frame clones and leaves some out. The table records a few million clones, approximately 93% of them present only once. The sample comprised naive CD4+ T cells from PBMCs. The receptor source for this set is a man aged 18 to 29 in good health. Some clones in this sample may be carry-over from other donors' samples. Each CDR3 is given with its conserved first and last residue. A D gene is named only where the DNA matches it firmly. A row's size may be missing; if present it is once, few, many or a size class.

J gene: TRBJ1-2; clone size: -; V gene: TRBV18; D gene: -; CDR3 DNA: TGTGCCAGCTCCCCTGGCGGGACACAGGATGGCTACACCTTC; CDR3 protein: CASSPGGTQDGYTF
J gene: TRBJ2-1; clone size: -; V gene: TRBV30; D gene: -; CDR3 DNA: TGTGCCTGGAGTCTCGGACTGCGGTTCAATGAGCAGTTCTTC; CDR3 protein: CAWSLGLRFNEQFF
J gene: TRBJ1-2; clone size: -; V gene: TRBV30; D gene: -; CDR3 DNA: TGTGCCTGGAGTTACAGGGACTATGGCTACACCTTC; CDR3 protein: CAWSYRDYGYTF
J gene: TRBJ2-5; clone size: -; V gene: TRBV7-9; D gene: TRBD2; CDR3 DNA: TGTGCCAGCAGCTTAGGACTAGCGGGAGTTGAGACCCAGTACTTC; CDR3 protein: CASSLGLAGVETQYF
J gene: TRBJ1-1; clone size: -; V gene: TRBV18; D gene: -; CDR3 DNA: TGTGCCAGCTCACCGGGGTTGGGAGGGACTGAAGCTTTCTTT; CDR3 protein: CASSPGLGGTEAFF
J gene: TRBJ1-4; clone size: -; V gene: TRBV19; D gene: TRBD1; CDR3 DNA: TGTGCCAGTAGTATGCACGGGACAGCAACTAATGAAAAACTGTTTTTT; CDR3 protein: CASSMHGTATNEKLFF
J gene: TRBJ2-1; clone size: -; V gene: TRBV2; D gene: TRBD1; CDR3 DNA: TGTGCCAGCAGTGACAGGGGGTATACCGTGTTCTTC; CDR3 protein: CASSDRGYTVFF
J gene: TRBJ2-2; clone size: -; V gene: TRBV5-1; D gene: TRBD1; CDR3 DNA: TGCGCCAGCAGCTTCGACAGGGCGGGCGGGGAGCTGTTTTTT; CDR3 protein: CASSFDRAGGELFF
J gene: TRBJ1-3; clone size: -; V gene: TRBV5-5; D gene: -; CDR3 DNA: TGTGCCAGCAGCTTGACATTTTCTGGAAACACCATATATTTT; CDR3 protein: CASSLTFSGNTIYF
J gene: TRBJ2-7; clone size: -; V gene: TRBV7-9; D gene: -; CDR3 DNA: TGTGCCAGCAGCTTACGAACGTCCTCCTACGAGCAGTACTTC; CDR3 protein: CASSLRTSSYEQYF
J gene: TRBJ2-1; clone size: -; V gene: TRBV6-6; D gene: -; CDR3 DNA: TGTGCCAGCACTCCTCCAGGTGCTGAGCAGTTCTTC; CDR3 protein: CASTPPGAEQFF
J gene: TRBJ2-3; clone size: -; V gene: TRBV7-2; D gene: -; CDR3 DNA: TGTGCCAGCAGCTTAGGCCTCGGAGAACTCACAGATACGCAGTATTTT; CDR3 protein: CASSLGLGELTDTQYF
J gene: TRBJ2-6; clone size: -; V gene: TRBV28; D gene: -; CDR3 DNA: TGTGCCAGCAGCCCCACAGCACTTACTAACTCTGGGGCCAACGTCCTGACTTTC; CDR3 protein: CASSPTALTNSGANVLTF
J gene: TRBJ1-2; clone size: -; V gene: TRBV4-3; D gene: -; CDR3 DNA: TGCGCCAGCAGCCAACAAGGACTCGGCAGGGGAGGCTACACCTTC; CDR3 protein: CASSQQGLGRGGYTF
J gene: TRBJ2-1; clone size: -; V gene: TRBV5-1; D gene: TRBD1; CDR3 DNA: TGCGCCAGCAGCTTCGGGACAGCCAGCGACAATGAGCAGTTCTTC; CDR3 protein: CASSFGTASDNEQFF
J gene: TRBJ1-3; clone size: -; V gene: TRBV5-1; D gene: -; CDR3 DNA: TGCGCCAGCAGCTTGGAAGGCAGTGGAAACACCATATATTTT; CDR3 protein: CASSLEGSGNTIYF
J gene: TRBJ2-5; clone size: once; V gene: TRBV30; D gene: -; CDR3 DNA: TGTGCCTACGGACCGAGCCCGGGGGTGACCCAGTACTTC; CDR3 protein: CAYGPSPGVTQYF
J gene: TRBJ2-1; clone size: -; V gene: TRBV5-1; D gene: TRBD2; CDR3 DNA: TGCGCCAGCAGCTCAACGGGACTAGTTAGCGATGAGCAGTTCTTC; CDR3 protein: CASSSTGLVSDEQFF
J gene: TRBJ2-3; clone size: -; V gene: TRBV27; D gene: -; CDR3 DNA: TGTGCCAGCAGTCTCCAGCACAGGGACGGCGTGGCTACGCAGTATTTT; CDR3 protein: CASSLQHRDGVATQYF
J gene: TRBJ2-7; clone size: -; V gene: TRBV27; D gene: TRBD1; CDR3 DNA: TGTGCCAGCAGTTTTTGGACAGGGATGGACGAGCAGTACTTC; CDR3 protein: CASSFWTGMDEQYF
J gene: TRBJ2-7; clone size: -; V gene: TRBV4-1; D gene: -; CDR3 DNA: TGCGCCAGCAGCCAACCACCCAATTACGAGCAGTACTTC; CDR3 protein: CASSQPPNYEQYF
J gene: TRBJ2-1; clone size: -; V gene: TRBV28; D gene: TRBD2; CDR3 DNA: TGTGCCAGCAGTTTCCGGCGCGGGCTAGCGGGAAATGAGCAGTTCTTC; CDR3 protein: CASSFRRGLAGNEQFF
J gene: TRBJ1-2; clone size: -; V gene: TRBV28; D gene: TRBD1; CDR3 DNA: TGTGCCAGCAGTTCTACAGGGGGGCGTAACTATGGCTACACCTTC; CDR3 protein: CASSSTGGRNYGYTF
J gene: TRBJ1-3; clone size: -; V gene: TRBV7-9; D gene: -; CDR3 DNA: TGTGCCAGCAGCTTAGGCGAGGGTGAGAGGGCCGGAAACACCATATATTTT; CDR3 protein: CASSLGEGERAGNTIYF
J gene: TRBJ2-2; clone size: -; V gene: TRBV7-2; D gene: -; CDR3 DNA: TGTGCCAGCAGCTTAGCGGTCGGAACCGGGGAGCTGTTTTTT; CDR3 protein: CASSLAVGTGELFF
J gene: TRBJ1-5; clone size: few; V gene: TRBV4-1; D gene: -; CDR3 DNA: TGCGCCAGCAGCACCAAGTTCGGGGAGGTCAATCAGCCCCAGCATTTT; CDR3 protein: CASSTKFGEVNQPQHF
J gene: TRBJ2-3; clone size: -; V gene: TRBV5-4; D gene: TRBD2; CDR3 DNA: TGTGCCAGCAGCTACATCGGCGGGAGGACAGATACGCAGTATTTT; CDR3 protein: CASSYIGGRTDTQYF
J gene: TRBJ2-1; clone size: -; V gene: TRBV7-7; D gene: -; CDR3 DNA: TGTGCCAGCAGCTCCGGACAGGGGGGACTAGCGGCTTACAATGAGCAGTTCTTC; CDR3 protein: CASSSGQGGLAAYNEQFF
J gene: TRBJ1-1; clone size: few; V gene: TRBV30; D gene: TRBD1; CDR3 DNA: TGTGCCTGGAGTTTCCGGGACAGGGGGCTTACTGAAGCTTTCTTT; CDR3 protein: CAWSFRDRGLTEAFF
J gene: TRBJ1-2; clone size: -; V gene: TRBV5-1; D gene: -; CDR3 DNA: TGCGCCAGCAGACTCGGGCCGACTAACTATGGCTACACCTTC; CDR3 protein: CASRLGPTNYGYTF
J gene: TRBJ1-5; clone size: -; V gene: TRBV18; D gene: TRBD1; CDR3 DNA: TGTGCCAGCTCACCGACGACAGGGGGTGTTCAGCCCCAGCATTTT; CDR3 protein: CASSPTTGGVQPQHF
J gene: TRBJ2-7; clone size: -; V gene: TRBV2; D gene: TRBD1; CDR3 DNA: TGTGCCAGTGCCCAGGGGGTCTACGAGCAGTACTTC; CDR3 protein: CASAQGVYEQYF
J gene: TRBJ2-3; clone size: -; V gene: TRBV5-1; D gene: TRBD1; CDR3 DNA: TGCGCCAGCAGCTTGGGACAGGGGCCAGATACGCAGTATTTT; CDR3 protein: CASSLGQGPDTQYF
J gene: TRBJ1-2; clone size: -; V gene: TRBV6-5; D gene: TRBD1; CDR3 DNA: TGTGCCAGCAGTCGTCTACAGGGGCTCTATGGCTACACCTTC; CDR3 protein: CASSRLQGLYGYTF
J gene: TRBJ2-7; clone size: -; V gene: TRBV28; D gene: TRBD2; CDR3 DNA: TGTGCCAGCAGGGGGGGGGCCTACGAGCAGTACTTC; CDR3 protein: CASRGGAYEQYF
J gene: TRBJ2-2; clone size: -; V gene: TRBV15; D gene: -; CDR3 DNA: TGTGCCACCAGCAGAGATAGGGGCCCCGGGGAGCTGTTTTTT; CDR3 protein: CATSRDRGPGELFF
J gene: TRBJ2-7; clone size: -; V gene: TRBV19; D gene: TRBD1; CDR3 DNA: TGTGCCAGTAGTATCCCGGGACAGGGTGGCTACGAGCAGTACTTC; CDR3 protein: CASSIPGQGGYEQYF
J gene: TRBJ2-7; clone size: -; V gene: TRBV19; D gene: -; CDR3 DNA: TGTGCCAGTAGTAACAGGGCCTACGAGCAGTACTTC; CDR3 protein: CASSNRAYEQYF
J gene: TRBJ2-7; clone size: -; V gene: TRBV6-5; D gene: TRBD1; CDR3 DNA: TGTGCCAGCAGTTATAGGGACAGCTCCTACGAGCAGTACTTC; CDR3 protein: CASSYRDSSYEQYF
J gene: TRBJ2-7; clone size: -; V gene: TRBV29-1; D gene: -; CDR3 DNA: TGCAGCGTTCGGTTTCCGGAGCCTGCACTCTACGAGCAGTACTTC; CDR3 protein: CSVRFPEPALYEQYF
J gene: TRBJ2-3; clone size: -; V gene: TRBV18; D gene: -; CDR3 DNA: TGTGCCAGCTCACCACTAGACGCCACAGATACGCAGTATTTT; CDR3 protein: CASSPLDATDTQYF
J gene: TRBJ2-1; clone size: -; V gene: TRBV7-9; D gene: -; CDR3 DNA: TGTGCCAGCAGCCAAAGGAGGGATAACAATGAGCAGTTCTTC; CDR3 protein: CASSQRRDNNEQFF
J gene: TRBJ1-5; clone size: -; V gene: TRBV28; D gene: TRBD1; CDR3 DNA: TGTGCCAGCAGTCAGGGGGCGCGGGACAATCAGCCCCAGCATTTT; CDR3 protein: CASSQGARDNQPQHF
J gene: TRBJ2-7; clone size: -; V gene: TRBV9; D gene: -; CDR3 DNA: TGTGCCAGCAGCGTATCGTCTAGTACCTTCCGTCCGTCCGAGCAGTACTTC; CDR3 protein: CASSVSSSTFRPSEQYF
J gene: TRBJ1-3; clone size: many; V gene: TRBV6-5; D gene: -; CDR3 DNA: TGTGCCAGCAGTTACTCTTCCAGGGTTGGAAACACCATATATTTT; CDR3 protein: CASSYSSRVGNTIYF
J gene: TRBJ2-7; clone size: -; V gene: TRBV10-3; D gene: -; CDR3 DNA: TGTGCCATCAGTGAGTCTTGGACAGTCATCTACGAGCAGTACTTC; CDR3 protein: CAISESWTVIYEQYF
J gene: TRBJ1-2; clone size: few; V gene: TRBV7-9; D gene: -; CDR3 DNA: TGTGCCAGCAGCTTAGGGGAACAGGTTCCCTATGGCTACACCTTC; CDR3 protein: CASSLGEQVPYGYTF
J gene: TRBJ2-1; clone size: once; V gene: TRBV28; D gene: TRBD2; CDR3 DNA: TGTGCCAGCAAGGTGTCTGCCGGGAGGGCCTTCGGGGAGCAGTTCTTC; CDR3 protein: CASKVSAGRAFGEQFF
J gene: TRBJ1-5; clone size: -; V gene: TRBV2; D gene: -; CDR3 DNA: TGTGCCAGCAGTGAACAGGGGAATAGCAATCAGCCCCAGCATTTT; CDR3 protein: CASSEQGNSNQPQHF
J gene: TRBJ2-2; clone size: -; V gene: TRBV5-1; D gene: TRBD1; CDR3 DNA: TGCGCCAGCAGCTCGGGACAGTCGAACACCGGGGAGCTGTTTTTT; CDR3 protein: CASSSGQSNTGELFF
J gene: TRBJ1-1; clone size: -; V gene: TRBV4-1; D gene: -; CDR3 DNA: TGCGCCAGCAGCCAAGGATATGGGGGAAACACTGAAGCTTTCTTT; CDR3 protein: CASSQGYGGNTEAFF
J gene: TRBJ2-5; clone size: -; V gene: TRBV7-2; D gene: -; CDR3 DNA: TGTGCCAGCAGCAAACGGGATCCCGGGGAGACCCAGTACTTC; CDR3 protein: CASSKRDPGETQYF
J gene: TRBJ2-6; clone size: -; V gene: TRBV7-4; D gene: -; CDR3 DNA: TGTGCCAGCAGCTCGCGAATTCGCTCACAAAGTCGGGCCAACGTCCTGACTTTC; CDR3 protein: CASSSRIRSQSRANVLTF
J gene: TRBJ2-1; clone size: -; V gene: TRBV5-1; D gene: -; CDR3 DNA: TGCGCCAGCAGCTCTGACGGAACGACCTACAATGAGCAGTTCTTC; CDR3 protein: CASSSDGTTYNEQFF
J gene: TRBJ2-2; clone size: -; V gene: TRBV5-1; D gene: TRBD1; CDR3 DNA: TGCGCCAGCAGCTCAACAGGGGGGCGCGTCGGGGAGCTGTTTTTT; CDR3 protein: CASSSTGGRVGELFF
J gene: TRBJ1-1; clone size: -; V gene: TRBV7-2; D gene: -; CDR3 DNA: TGTGCCAGCAGCTTGGACCCAATTACAACTGAAGCTTTCTTT; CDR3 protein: CASSLDPITTEAFF
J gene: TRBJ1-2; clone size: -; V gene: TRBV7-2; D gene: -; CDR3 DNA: TGTGCCAGCAGCTTAGAGCGGCAGAACTATGGCTACACCTTC; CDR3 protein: CASSLERQNYGYTF